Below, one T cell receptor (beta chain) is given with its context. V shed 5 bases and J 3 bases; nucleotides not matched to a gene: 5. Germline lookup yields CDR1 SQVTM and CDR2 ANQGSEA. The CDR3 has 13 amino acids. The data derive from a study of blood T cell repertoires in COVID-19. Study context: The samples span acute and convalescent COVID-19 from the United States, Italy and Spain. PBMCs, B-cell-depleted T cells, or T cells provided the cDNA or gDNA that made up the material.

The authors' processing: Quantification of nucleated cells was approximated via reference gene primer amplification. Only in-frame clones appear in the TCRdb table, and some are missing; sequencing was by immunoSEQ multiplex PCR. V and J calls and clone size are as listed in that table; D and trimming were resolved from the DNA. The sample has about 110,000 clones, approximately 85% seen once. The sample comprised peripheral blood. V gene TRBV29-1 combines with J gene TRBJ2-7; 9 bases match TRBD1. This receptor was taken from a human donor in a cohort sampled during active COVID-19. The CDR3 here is CSVTGGAGYEQYF. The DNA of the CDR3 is TGCAGCGTTACAGGGGGCGCAGGCTACGAGCAGTACTTC.